This TCR beta chain was captured by sequencing in a study of blood T cell repertoires in COVID-19 (dated by TCRdb to between 2020 and 2021). Regarding the complete study: Samples from collaborators originated in the United States, Italy and Spain and spanned both the acute and convalescent phases of COVID-19. The material from the prospective study consisted of cDNA or gDNA derived from T cells, B-cell-depleted T cells, or PBMCs. Deeply sampled blood TCRbeta repertoires from subjects exposed to, actively infected with, or recovered from COVID-19 were included in the dataset. The repertoires were released in a freely available public database meant as a resource for research on the immune response to SARS-CoV-2. Samples came from the ongoing ImmuneRACE study (first 160 participants) plus 1,254 subjects from 6 global collaborators. Nearly every sample came with metadata listing a de-identified subject ID, COVID-19 status, age in years and sex. HLA class I and class II types, where available, came from metadata supplied by the sample provider rather than from assay-based typing. Study-wide conclusions, independent of this receptor: The quantity of clinical and demographic metadata differed by source and by participant and was supplied without curation.

The immunoSEQ Assay, a bias-controlled multiplex PCR, was used to amplify TCRbeta CDR3 regions from genomic DNA. The published analysis was carried out like this. Within the assay, amplification of reference gene primers was used to estimate how many nucleated cells each sample contained. Sequence reads were collapsed and filtered to measure the absolute abundance of every unique TCRbeta CDR3 rearrangement. Productive Simpson clonality was computed per sample as the square root of Simpson's diversity index over productive rearrangements. TCRdb mirrors the immuneACCESS table, restricted to in-frame sequences. Some clones are absent from its copies; in checked studies, under half trace to an unresolved V gene, and the reason for the others is unknown. The DNA was the basis for D and trimming; V, J and clone size are from that table. This sample gives about 240,000 clones in total; around 87% of them show up just once. The ten largest clones add up to over 3% of the sample.

Another Seattle source contributed samples from volunteer blood donors who had recovered from COVID-19. Each collaborating institution followed its own protocols to collect whole blood in K2EDTA tubes. For TCRbeta analysis, collaborators shipped samples in one of three forms: frozen whole blood, isolated PBMCs, or DNA extracted from either of those sample types. This clone has a handful of counts. Its target antigen remains unknown. No quality values exist for individual bases; no much larger clone is one base distant. From its cysteine to its phenylalanine, the CDR3 spans 15 amino acids. Solely the CDR3 DNA is kept, with 45 bases framed from the first base. V drops 6 bases and J drops 0 bases, leaving 14 bases in between. As encoded in the germline V gene, CDR1 is SGHTA while CDR2 is FQGTGA.

The clonotype comes from a woman aged 25-40 years who had recovered from COVID-19. This receptor chain uses TRBV7-3 and TRBJ2-5; a tentative D match to TRBD2 spans 5 bases. Sequencing was carried out using peripheral blood. The CDR3 is CASSPTGGDQETQYF. The nucleotide sequence is given as TGTGCCAGCAGTCCGACTGGAGGAGACCAAGAGACCCAGTACTTC.